The 14 T cell receptor beta chains given below trace back to one sample, sequenced in a study of blood T cell repertoires in COVID-19. Libraries were prepared by immunoSEQ multiplex PCR; TCRdb keeps only in-frame clonotypes and omits some of them. The sample holds over 250,000 clones, about 73% seen once. The sequenced sample consisted of peripheral blood. All receptors come from a woman older than 75 with acute or convalescent COVID-19.

This clone has a handful of counts. The chain joins TRBV18 to TRBJ1-2; the D is unclear. Trimming removed 2 bases at V and 5 bases at J, with 9 bases between. Germline CDR1 and CDR2: KGHSH and LQKENI. This CDR3 is built from 13 residues. This CDR3 reads CASSPEPLYGYTF. The CDR3 nucleotides are TGTGCCAGCTCACCAGAACCACTATATGGCTACACCTTC.

The chain uses TRBV10-1 and TRBJ1-1, with D hard to call. CDR1 is WNHNN and CDR2 is SYGVQD in the germline V gene (reference sequence). The CDR3 loop spans 15 amino acids. V was shortened by 0 bases and J by 4 bases, with 12 bases between the two germline ends. CDR3: CASSESRLGSTEAFF. In nucleotides, the CDR3 is TGCGCCAGCAGTGAGTCGAGACTTGGGAGCACTGAAGCTTTCTTT.

The chain links TRBV10-3 to TRBJ2-5, with 9 bases that match TRBD2. CDR1 and CDR2 from the germline V gene are ENHRY and SYGVKD. V shed 10 bases, J shed 3 bases, and the junction held 15 bases outside the gene matches. This CDR3 is 16 amino acids long. CDR3 protein: CATGELAGEYEETQYF. The CDR3 bases are TGTGCCACGGGGGAATTAGCGGGAGAGTATGAAGAGACCCAGTACTTC.

The chain couples TRBV30 to TRBJ1-1; 9 nucleotides line up with TRBD1. V was clipped by 3 bases and J by 5 bases; unmatched bases: 4. CDR1 and CDR2 from the germline V gene are GTSNPN and SVGIG (reference sequence). The CDR3 length is 13 residues. The DNA for the CDR3 is TGTGCCTGGAGCGGACAGGGGATGACTGAAGCTTTCTTT. This gives the protein CAWSGQGMTEAFF.

The chain is built from TRBV6-5 and TRBJ1-2; 11 nucleotides line up with TRBD1. With 5 bases clipped from V and 5 bases from J, the junction kept 7 bases outside the gene matches. Germline CDR1 is MNHEY and CDR2 is SVGAGI. This CDR3 has 15 amino acids. This chain's CDR3 is CASSPGTGGRYGYTF. As DNA, the CDR3 is TGTGCCAGCAGTCCCGGGACAGGGGGACGGTATGGCTACACCTTC.

In this sample, this clone turned up many times. The chain couples TRBV7-2 to TRBJ1-2; D is perhaps TRBD1 (5 bases). CDR3 length: 12 residues. CDR1 and CDR2 from the germline V gene are SGHTA and FQGNSA. V lost 5 bases and J lost 2, with 6 bases in between. CDR3: CASSAGNYGYTF. For the CDR3, the DNA is TGTGCCAGCAGCGCAGGGAACTATGGCTACACCTTC.

The chain recombines TRBV10-3 with TRBJ2-5, with 9 bases aligning to TRBD1. The CDR3 length is 15 residues. The trim removed 0 bases at V and 5 bases at J, leaving 4 bases unmatched. The germline gives CDR1 ENHRY, CDR2 SYGVKD. The CDR3 DNA reads as TGTGCCATCAGTGAGTCGAAGGACAGGGGTGAGACCCAGTACTTC. It codes for CAISESKDRGETQYF.

V is TRBV6-5 and J is TRBJ1-2, with D tentatively TRBD1 (5 bases). Germline V gene data show CDR1 as MNHEY and CDR2 as SVGAGI. The CDR3 has 14 residues. V was pared by 5 bases and J by 0 bases, with 10 bases between. The CDR3: CASSRDFSNYGYTF. CDR3 nucleotide sequence: TGTGCCAGCAGTCGGGACTTCTCTAACTATGGCTACACCTTC.

This clone was observed a single time. The V gene is TRBV2, the J gene TRBJ2-5; 8 nucleotides match TRBD2. Germline trimming cut 0 bases from V and 5 bases from J; bases unmatched to any gene: 2. Germline CDR1 and CDR2: SNHLY and FYNNEI. The length of the CDR3 is 14 residues. The CDR3 here is CASSEAGGRETQYF. For the CDR3, the DNA is TGTGCCAGCAGTGAAGCGGGCGGGAGGGAGACCCAGTACTTC.

The chain uses TRBV7-9 and TRBJ1-1; 7 bases are a match to TRBD1. Trimming took 4 bases from V and 6 from J; bases not matched to a gene: 11. Germline assignment: CDR1 SEHNR and CDR2 FQNEAQ (reference sequence). The CDR3 extends over 15 amino acids. CDR3 in amino acids: CASSSETGVHPEAFF. In nucleotides, the CDR3 is TGTGCCAGCAGCTCAGAAACAGGGGTCCACCCTGAAGCTTTCTTT.

This clone turned up a few times. CDR3 DNA sequence: TGTGCCAGCAGCTCTACAGGGGGCGCCTATAGCAATCAGCCCCAGCATTTT. Protein: CASSSTGGAYSNQPQHF. This sequence joins TRBV5-7 and TRBJ1-5; 9 positions match TRBD1. TRBV5-7 is identified as an open reading frame with a role that is uncertain. This CDR3 has 17 amino acids. The V segment lost 3 bases and the J segment 0 bases; nucleotides outside the gene matches: 7.

J is TRBJ1-2 and V is TRBV2, with 7 bases aligning to TRBD1. The CDR3 is 14 residues long. Germline assignment: CDR1 SNHLY and CDR2 FYNNEI. The J segment lost 4 bases and the V segment lost 7 bases, leaving 9 bases of the junction unmatched. In DNA, the CDR3 is TGTGCCAGCATTCGCGACAGGGACCTCTATGGCTACACCTTC. Translation: CASIRDRDLYGYTF.

The chain combines TRBV7-2 with TRBJ1-2; 7 nucleotides match TRBD1. Germline V lookup: CDR1 SGHTA, CDR2 FQGNSA. The J segment lost 7 bases and the V segment lost 2 bases, leaving 10 bases of the junction unmatched. This CDR3 region has 15 residues. The CDR3 sequence is CASSLSKGAKGGYTF. For the CDR3, the DNA is TGTGCCAGCAGCTTAAGTAAGGGGGCAAAAGGTGGCTACACCTTC.

This sequence joins TRBV19 and TRBJ2-7; 9 bases agree with TRBD1. The CDR3 is made up of 14 amino acids. V gave up 3 bases and J gave up 6 bases; unmatched junction bases: 6. Per germline, CDR1 LNHDA and CDR2 SQIVND (reference sequence). DNA of the CDR3: TGTGCCAGTAGTATGGGACAGGGCGTCGGCGAGCAGTACTTC. This sequence encodes CASSMGQGVGEQYF.